One and the same sample provided the 28 T cell receptor beta chains below, sequenced in a study of OX40 agonist ivuxolimab in advanced cancers. The library was built by means of the immunoSEQ multiplex PCR assay. TCRdb limited this immuneACCESS table to in-frame rearrangements with V and J called. A share of clones is missing; checked studies link under half to unresolved V genes, and the rest is unexplained. The sample table lists about 94,000 clones, about nine tenths of them with a count of one. The ten most abundant clones make up around 0.3% of the sample. The material was CD4+ or CD8+ T cells sorted from blood, obtained in a trial of the OX40 agonist ivuxolimab. All receptors come from an adult with an advanced solid tumor such as melanoma, head and neck, liver or kidney cancer.

The J gene is TRBJ2-3, the V gene TRBV5-6; no definite D call. Germline assignment: CDR1 SGHDT and CDR2 YYEEEE. The CDR3 has 12 amino acids. Trimming left V 5 bases short and J 8 bases short, with 12 bases between. In DNA form, the CDR3 reads TGTGCCAGCAGTGATCGCCCCCCTACGCAGTATTTT. This sequence encodes CASSDRPPTQYF.

The V call is TRBV30, the J call TRBJ1-1; D gene ambiguous. The CDR3 is 13 amino acids. V lost 3 bases to trimming and J lost 0 bases, with 8 bases between them. Germline CDR1 GTSNPN, CDR2 SVGIG (reference sequence). The CDR3, as DNA: TGTGCCTGGAGACCTACGGTGAACACTGAAGCTTTCTTT. Translation: CAWRPTVNTEAFF.

V usage is TRBV18 and J usage is TRBJ2-2; D might be TRBD1 (5 bases). Deletions cut 3 bases from V and 8 bases from J, with 13 bases between. Germline V gene lookup returns CDR1 KGHSH and CDR2 LQKENI. The CDR3 consists of 14 residues. This chain's CDR3 is CASSPTQNRGELFF. The CDR3 DNA reads as TGTGCCAGCTCACCGACCCAGAACAGGGGGGAGCTGTTTTTT. Variable domain in full (rest from reference TRBV18 and TRBJ2-2): NAGVMQNPRHLVRRRGQEARLRCSPMKGHSHVYWYRQLPEEGLKFMVYLQKENIIDESGMPKERFSAEFPKEGPSILRIQQVVRGDSAAYFCASSPTQNRGELFFGEGSRLTVL.

This clone was seen ten or more times. This sequence joins TRBV7-3 and TRBJ1-2; 7 nucleotides match TRBD1. There are 13 residues in the CDR3. CDR1 SGHTA and CDR2 FQGTGA come from the germline V gene. The V gene end was trimmed by 5 bases and the J gene end by 4 bases; junction bases not matched to a gene: 4. The CDR3 is CASSPGGGYGYTF. DNA of the CDR3: TGTGCCAGCAGCCCAGGGGGTGGCTATGGCTACACCTTC.

The chain combines TRBV11-3 with TRBJ2-5, with D perhaps matching TRBD2 (6 bases). Germline V CDR1 and CDR2: SGHNT, YENEEA. The CDR3 has 13 residues. V was clipped by 0 bases and J by 6 bases, with 8 bases between them. This CDR3 is CASSLDGGKTQYF. For the CDR3, the DNA is TGTGCCAGCAGCTTAGACGGGGGAAAGACCCAGTACTTC.

In the case of this clone: Other nucleotide sequences in the sample specify the same CDR3. The V gene is TRBV5-4, the J gene TRBJ1-1, with unresolved D. The CDR3 is 13 residues long. Germline V gives CDR1 SGHNT, CDR2 YYREEE (reference sequence). Trimming took 3 bases from V and 5 from J, leaving 11 bases between them. CDR3 nucleotides: TGTGCCAGCAGCTCCCCCACGGGAACTGAAGCTTTCTTT. It is translated as CASSSPTGTEAFF.

As for this clone: At one boundary the junction diverges from the germline segment, which might be a read error. The chain combines TRBV7-7 with TRBJ2-2, with D perhaps TRBD2 (5 bases). The CDR3 consists of 15 residues. CDR1 SSHAT and CDR2 FNYEAQ come from the germline V gene (reference sequence). The CDR3 here is CASSLVPSTTGELFF. CDR3 sequence (DNA): TGTGCTAGCAGCTTAGTGCCTAGCACTACCGGGGAGCTGTTTTTT. Complete variable domain (other parts from reference TRBV7-7 and TRBJ2-2): GAGVSQSPRYKVTKRGQDVTLRCDPISSHATLYWYQQALGQGPEFLTYFNYEAQPDKSGLPSDRFSAERPEGSISTLTIQRTEQRDSAMYRCASSLVPSTTGELFFGEGSRLTVL.

This sequence joins TRBV7-2 and TRBJ1-2, with D tentatively TRBD1 (5 bases). Trimming took off 5 bases at V and 4 bases at J, with 20 bases between the two ends. The CDR3 spans 16 residues. Germline V gives CDR1 SGHTA, CDR2 FQGNSA. The CDR3 reads CASSPRVIGLLYGYTF. CDR3 nucleotides: TGTGCCAGCAGCCCCAGGGTTATAGGGCTTCTCTATGGCTACACCTTC.

J is TRBJ2-1 and V is TRBV15; 10 bases align to TRBD1. CDR3 length: 15 amino acids. The V gene end was trimmed by 5 bases and the J gene end by 9 bases; junction bases not matched to a gene: 10. CDR1 is LNHNV and CDR2 is YYDKDF in the germline V gene (reference sequence). For the CDR3, the DNA is TGTGCCACCAGCGCAGGGGACAGGGGTGAAAGTGAGCAGTTCTTC. It specifies CATSAGDRGESEQFF.

V usage is TRBV6-6 and J usage is TRBJ2-7; D uncertain. Trimming took 7 bases from V and 0 from J, leaving 7 bases between them. Germline CDR1 is MNHNY and CDR2 is SVGAGI (reference sequence). CDR3 length equals 12 residues. The CDR3 DNA reads TGTGCCAGCACATCACGCTCCTACGAGCAGTACTTC. Its translation is CASTSRSYEQYF.

The J gene is TRBJ2-7, the V gene TRBV5-1; 9 nucleotides agree with TRBD1. The ends lost 4 bases at V and 4 bases at J; junction bases unmatched: 9. Germline loops: CDR1 SGHRS, CDR2 YFSETQ. CDR3 length: 15 residues. The CDR3 region has the DNA TGCGCCAGCAGCCAACTGGGACAGGGTAATTACGAGCAGTACTTC. Its protein product is CASSQLGQGNYEQYF.

This clone was seen a single time. J is TRBJ2-7 and V is TRBV18, with D possibly being TRBD1 (6 bases). Looked up from germline, CDR1 is KGHSH and CDR2 is LQKENI. The CDR3 extends over 14 amino acids. Between the trimmed V and J ends, which lost 3 bases and 3 bases, there was a span of 12 bases. The CDR3 loop reads CASSPAGQNYEQYF. The CDR3 DNA sequence: TGTGCCAGCTCACCGGCAGGACAGAACTACGAGCAGTACTTC. Full variable domain (outside the CDR3, taken from reference TRBV18 and TRBJ2-7): NAGVMQNPRHLVRRRGQEARLRCSPMKGHSHVYWYRQLPEEGLKFMVYLQKENIIDESGMPKERFSAEFPKEGPSILRIQQVVRGDSAAYFCASSPAGQNYEQYFGPGTRLTVT.

The chain recombines TRBV7-3 with TRBJ1-5; the D gene is possibly TRBD1 (5 bases). Germline V gene data show CDR1 as SGHTA and CDR2 as FQGTGA. This CDR3 has 13 amino acids. V was shortened by 3 bases and J by 3 bases, with 6 bases between the two germline ends. The CDR3, as DNA: TGTGCCAGCAGCTTGGGGCCCAATCAGCCCCAGCATTTT. It is translated as CASSLGPNQPQHF.

This clone was detected only once. This sequence joins TRBV7-2 and TRBJ1-5, with D maybe TRBD1 (5 bases). Trimming removed 4 bases at V and 5 bases at J, with 15 bases between. CDR1 is SGHTA and CDR2 is FQGNSA in the germline V gene. This CDR3 region has 15 residues. CDR3 in DNA: TGTGCCAGCAGCTCGTTAGGCAGGGTGGATCAGCCCCAGCATTTT. Translation gives CASSSLGRVDQPQHF.

This clone has ten or more counts. V usage is TRBV4-2 and J usage is TRBJ2-7; TRBD2 matches at 16 bases. CDR1 is LGHNA, CDR2 YNFKEQ, per germline. V trimming: 4 bases; J trimming: 5 bases; junction bases outside the gene matches: 11. This CDR3 contains 18 residues. CDR3 sequence (DNA): TGTGCCAGCAGCCCGTTCACCGGGACTAGCGGGGGGGCCCACGAGCAGTACTTC. Amino acid sequence: CASSPFTGTSGGAHEQYF.

The V gene is TRBV7-6, the J gene TRBJ2-5; 10 positions match TRBD2. This CDR3 is 19 amino acids long. V trimming: 5 bases; J trimming: 1 base; junction bases outside the gene matches: 16. The germline V gene has CDR1 SGHVS and CDR2 FNYEAQ. The DNA for the CDR3 is TGTGCCAGCAGCGAGGGATTGTGGTTAGCGGGGGGAACCCAAGAGACCCAGTACTTC. Amino acid sequence: CASSEGLWLAGGTQETQYF.

This sequence joins TRBV5-8 and TRBJ1-5, with no clear D. The CDR3 is made up of 14 amino acids. The ends were cut back, 3 bases at V and 7 bases at J, with 14 bases in the middle. Germline lookup yields CDR1 SGHTS and CDR2 YDEGEE. CDR3 nucleotides: TGTGCCAGCAGCTCAAAGGAGTTGGTGCAGCCCCAGCATTTT. Its protein product is CASSSKELVQPQHF.

The chain links TRBV30 to TRBJ1-5, with TRBD1 as a possible D gene (5 bases). Per germline, CDR1 GTSNPN and CDR2 SVGIG (reference sequence). CDR3 length equals 13 residues. V was clipped by 2 bases and J by 3 bases, with 8 bases between them. The CDR3 coding sequence is TGTGCCTGGAGTTCAGGGATCAATCAGCCCCAGCATTTT. Translation gives CAWSSGINQPQHF.

The chain employs TRBV19 and TRBJ2-5; tentative D call: TRBD2 (7 bases). The CDR3 sequence is 13 residues long. The V end was cut by 6 bases, the J end by 3 bases, with 11 bases between. Germline V gene lookup returns CDR1 LNHDA and CDR2 SQIVND (reference sequence). The CDR3 DNA follows: TGTGCCAGTAGCCGGGGGGCCGAAGAGACCCAGTACTTC. Its translation is CASSRGAEETQYF.

The chain combines TRBV29-1 with TRBJ2-3, with unresolved D. CDR1 and CDR2 (germline): SQVTM, ANQGSEA. Trimming pared 7 bases from V and 0 bases from J, leaving 14 bases between. The CDR3 is made up of 14 amino acids. This CDR3 reads CSAGGVPSTDTQYF. CDR3 coding DNA: TGCAGCGCCGGTGGGGTTCCTAGCACAGATACGCAGTATTTT.

This clone was seen a handful of times. The V call is TRBV11-2, the J call TRBJ2-7; D not resolved. The CDR3 extends over 12 amino acids. V was pared by 6 bases and J by 0 bases, with 6 bases between. CDR1 is SGHAT, CDR2 FQNNGV, per germline. Here the CDR3 reads CASSEVSYEQYF. The CDR3 DNA follows: TGTGCCAGCAGTGAAGTCTCCTACGAGCAGTACTTC. The complete variable domain, with remaining parts taken from reference TRBV11-2 and TRBJ2-7, reads EAGVAQSPRYKIIEKRQSVAFWCNPISGHATLYWYQQILGQGPKLLIQFQNNGVVDDSQLPKDRFSAERLKGVDSTLKIQPAKLEDSAVYLCASSEVSYEQYFGPGTRLTVT.

The chain combines TRBV11-3 with TRBJ2-3, with unresolved D. The CDR3 sequence is 13 residues long. Trimming took off 5 bases at V and 3 bases at J, with 9 bases between the two ends. Per germline, CDR1 SGHNT and CDR2 YENEEA. This CDR3 is CASSPRGTDTQYF. CDR3 DNA: TGTGCCAGCAGCCCCCGTGGAACAGATACGCAGTATTTT.

The chain has TRBV27 and TRBJ2-7, with TRBD2 matching 11 bases. Germline CDR1 and CDR2: MNHEY and SMNVEV (reference sequence). CDR3 length equals 16 residues. V lost 5 bases and J lost 1; bases outside the gene matches: 7. The CDR3 coding sequence is TGTGCCAGCAGTCTCCTAGCGGGGGGCTCTTCCTACGAGCAGTACTTC. Protein sequence: CASSLLAGGSSYEQYF.

V and J are TRBV5-1 and TRBJ1-1, with 9 bases aligning to TRBD1. From germline, CDR1 is SGHRS and CDR2 YFSETQ. This CDR3 has 17 residues. V lost 3 bases and J lost 0; bases outside the gene matches: 9. CDR3 loop: CASSSGTGLDMNTEAFF. CDR3 nucleotide sequence: TGCGCCAGCAGCTCAGGGACAGGGCTGGACATGAACACTGAAGCTTTCTTT.

This rearrangement joins TRBV2 to TRBJ2-7; D ambiguous. Trimming stripped 7 bases from V and 3 bases from J, with 10 bases between. Germline values: CDR1 SNHLY, CDR2 FYNNEI. This CDR3 spans 12 amino acids. CDR3 nucleotides: TGTGCCAGCAAATCAGCCTACTACGAGCAGTACTTC. This translates into CASKSAYYEQYF.

This sequence joins TRBV7-2 and TRBJ2-1; maybe TRBD2 (5 bases). The CDR3 contains 13 residues. Trimming left V 5 bases short and J 10 bases short, with 15 bases between. Per germline, CDR1 SGHTA and CDR2 FQGNSA. CDR3 residues: CASSRFGPGEQFF. Written as DNA, the CDR3 is TGTGCCAGCAGCAGATTCGGCCCGGGGGAGCAGTTCTTC.

The V gene is TRBV10-3, the J gene TRBJ2-1; the match to TRBD2 covers 12 bases. The CDR3 spans 16 residues. In germline, CDR1 is ENHRY, CDR2 SYGVKD. V lost 4 bases to trimming and J lost 4 bases; unmatched junction nucleotides: 5. The CDR3 region is CAISVAGTSGYNEQFF. The CDR3 DNA sequence: TGTGCCATCAGTGTCGCCGGGACTAGCGGGTACAATGAGCAGTTCTTC.

The J gene is TRBJ1-6, the V gene TRBV6-6; 7 bases are shared with TRBD1. This CDR3 comprises 15 residues. From germline, CDR1 is MNHNY and CDR2 SVGAGI (reference sequence). After removal of 2 bases from V and 8 bases from J, the junction contained 6 bases not matched to a gene. The chain's CDR3 is CASSYRGQVDSPLHF. The CDR3 DNA reads as TGTGCCAGCAGTTACAGGGGGCAAGTGGATTCACCCCTCCACTTT.